This TCR beta chain was captured in a study of cytomegalovirus exposure and HLA in healthy donors. About the study: As released early, the data held some 85 million unique TCRs from HLA-typed donors. Study conclusions and caveats: Available immune exposure information covered CMV serostatus only.

The PCR had 60 Vbeta and 13 Jbeta primers. In the study's own analysis: In a later analysis, roughly 86 million unique TCR beta chains included roughly 11 million shared by two or more donors. The table came from immunoSEQ multiplex PCR; TCRdb's copy has only in-frame clones and leaves some out. V, J and clone size derive from that table, while D and trimming were established from the DNA sequence. The sample comprises approximately 150,000 clones, approximately 80% of which are singletons, and about 2.6% rests with the top ten. The germline gives CDR1 SGHTA, CDR2 FQGNSA. This CDR3 is built from 14 residues. V was clipped by 4 bases and J by 5 bases, with 13 bases between them. On this clone: Its target is unknown.

Sequenced: PBMCs. The rearrangement uses TRBV7-2 and TRBJ2-3; possibly TRBD2 for D (6 bases). The clonotype originates from a woman aged 40-49 years in good health and CMV-seropositive. CDR3 in amino acids: CASSYTMGGDTQYF. The CDR3 nucleotides are TGTGCCAGCAGCTATACCATGGGGGGAGATACGCAGTATTTT.